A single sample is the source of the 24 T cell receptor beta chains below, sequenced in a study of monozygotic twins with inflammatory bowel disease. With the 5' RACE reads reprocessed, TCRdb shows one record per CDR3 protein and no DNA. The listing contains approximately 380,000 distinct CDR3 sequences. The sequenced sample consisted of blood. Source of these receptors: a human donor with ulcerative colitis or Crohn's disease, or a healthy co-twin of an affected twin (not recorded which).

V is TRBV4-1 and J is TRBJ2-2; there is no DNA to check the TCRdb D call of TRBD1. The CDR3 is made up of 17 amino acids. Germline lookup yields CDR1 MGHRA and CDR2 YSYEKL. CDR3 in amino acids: CASSQEEFRQTPGELFF.

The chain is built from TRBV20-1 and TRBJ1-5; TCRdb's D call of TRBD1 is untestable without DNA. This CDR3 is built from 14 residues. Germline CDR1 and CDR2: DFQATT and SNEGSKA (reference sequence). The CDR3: CSARLSWTDQPQHF.

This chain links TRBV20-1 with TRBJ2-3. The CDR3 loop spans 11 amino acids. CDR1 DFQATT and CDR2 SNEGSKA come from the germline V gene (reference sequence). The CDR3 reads CSAMGGDTQYF.

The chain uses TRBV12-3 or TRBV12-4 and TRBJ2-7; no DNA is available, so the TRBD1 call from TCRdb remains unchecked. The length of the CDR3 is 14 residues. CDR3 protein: CASSRGTGSYEQYF.

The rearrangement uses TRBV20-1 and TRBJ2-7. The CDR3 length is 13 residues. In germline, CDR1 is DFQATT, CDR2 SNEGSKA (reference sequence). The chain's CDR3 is CSASETPAYEQYF.

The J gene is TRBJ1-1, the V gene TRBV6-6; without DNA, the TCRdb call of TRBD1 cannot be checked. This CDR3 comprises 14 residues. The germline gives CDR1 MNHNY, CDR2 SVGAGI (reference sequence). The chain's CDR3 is CASSWDGRTGGAFF.

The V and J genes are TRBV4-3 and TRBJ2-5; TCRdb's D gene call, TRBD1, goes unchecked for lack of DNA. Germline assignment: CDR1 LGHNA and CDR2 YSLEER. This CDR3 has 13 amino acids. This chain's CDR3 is CASSQDAGQTQYF.

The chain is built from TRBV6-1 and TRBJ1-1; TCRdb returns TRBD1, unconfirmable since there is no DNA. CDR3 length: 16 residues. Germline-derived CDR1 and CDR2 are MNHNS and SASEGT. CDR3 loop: CASGSGTGQSRTEAFF.

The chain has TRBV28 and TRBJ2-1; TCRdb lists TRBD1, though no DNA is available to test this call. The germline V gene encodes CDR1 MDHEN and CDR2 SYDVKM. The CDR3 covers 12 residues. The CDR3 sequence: CASSRQPGQQFF.

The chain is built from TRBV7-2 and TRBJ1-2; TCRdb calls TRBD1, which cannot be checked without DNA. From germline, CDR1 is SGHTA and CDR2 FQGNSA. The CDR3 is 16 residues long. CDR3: CASSLEPGTANYGYTF.

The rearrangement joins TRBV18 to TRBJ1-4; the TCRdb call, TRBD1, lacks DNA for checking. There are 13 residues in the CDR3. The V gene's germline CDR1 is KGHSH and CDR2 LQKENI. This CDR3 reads CASNDRGAEKLFF.

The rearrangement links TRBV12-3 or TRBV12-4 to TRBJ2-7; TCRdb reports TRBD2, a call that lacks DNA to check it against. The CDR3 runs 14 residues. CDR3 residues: CASSSHRDFDEQYF.

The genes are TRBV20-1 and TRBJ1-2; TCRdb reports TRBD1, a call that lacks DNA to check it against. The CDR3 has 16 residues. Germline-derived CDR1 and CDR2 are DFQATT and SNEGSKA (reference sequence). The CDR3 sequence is CSARRPIQEGARGYTF.

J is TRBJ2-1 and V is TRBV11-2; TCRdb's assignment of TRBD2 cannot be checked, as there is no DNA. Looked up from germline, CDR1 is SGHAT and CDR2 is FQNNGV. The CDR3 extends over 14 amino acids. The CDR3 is CASSLRLPLNEQFF.

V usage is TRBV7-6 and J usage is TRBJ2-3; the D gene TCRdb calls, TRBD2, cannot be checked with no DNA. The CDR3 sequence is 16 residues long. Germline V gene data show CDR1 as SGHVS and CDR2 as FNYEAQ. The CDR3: CASSPRSGITPDTQYF.

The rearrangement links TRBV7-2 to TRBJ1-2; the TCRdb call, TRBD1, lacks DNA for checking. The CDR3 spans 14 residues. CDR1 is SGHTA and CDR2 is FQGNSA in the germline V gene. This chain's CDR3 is CASSPLGHNYGYTF.

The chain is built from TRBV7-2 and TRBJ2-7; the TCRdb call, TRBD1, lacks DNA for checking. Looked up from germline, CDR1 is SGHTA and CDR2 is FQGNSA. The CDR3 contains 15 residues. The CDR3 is CASSDPRQGVYEQYF.

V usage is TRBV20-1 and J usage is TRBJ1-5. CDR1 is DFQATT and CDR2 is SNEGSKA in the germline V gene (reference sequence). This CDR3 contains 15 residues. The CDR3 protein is CSAPLGGLSNQPQHF.

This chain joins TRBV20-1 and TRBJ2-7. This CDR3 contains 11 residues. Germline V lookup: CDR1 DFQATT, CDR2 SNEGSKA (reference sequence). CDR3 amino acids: CSARDSSFQYF.

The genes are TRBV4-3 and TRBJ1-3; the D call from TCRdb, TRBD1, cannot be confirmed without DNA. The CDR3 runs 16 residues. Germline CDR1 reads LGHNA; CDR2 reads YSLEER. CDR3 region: CASSQDTGPSGNTIYF.

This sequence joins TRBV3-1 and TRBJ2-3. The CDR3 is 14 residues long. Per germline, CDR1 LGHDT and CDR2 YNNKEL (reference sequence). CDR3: CASSQDWRTDTQYF.

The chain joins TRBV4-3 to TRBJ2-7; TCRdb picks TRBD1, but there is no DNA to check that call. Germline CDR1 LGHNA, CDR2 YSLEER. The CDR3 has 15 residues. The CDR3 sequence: CASSQAGTGSNEQYF.

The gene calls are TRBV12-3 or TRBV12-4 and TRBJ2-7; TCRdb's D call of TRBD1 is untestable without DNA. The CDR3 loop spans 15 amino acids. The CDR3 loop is CASSAGTGESYEQYF.

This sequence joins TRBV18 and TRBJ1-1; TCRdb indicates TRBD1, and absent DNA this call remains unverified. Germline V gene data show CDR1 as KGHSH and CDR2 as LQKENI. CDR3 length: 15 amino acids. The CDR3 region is CASSPLSAGGTEAFF.